Presented here are 18 T cell receptor beta chains from one specimen sequenced in a study of blood T cell repertoires in COVID-19. Here immunoSEQ multiplex PCR was the method, and the copy in TCRdb shows in-frame clones only, minus some. The repertoire holds over 200,000 clones, with over 75% as singletons. The material sequenced was PBMCs or T cells enriched from blood (not recorded which). Receptor source: a man aged 18 to 30 who had recovered from COVID-19.

This clone was seen a single time. V and J are TRBV5-6 and TRBJ1-4, with D possibly TRBD1 on 5 matching bases. Germline values: CDR1 SGHDT, CDR2 YYEEEE. V dropped 3 bases and J dropped 8 bases, with 17 bases sitting between them. CDR3 length: 15 residues. The CDR3 protein is CASSWGGVLQEKLFF. DNA of the CDR3: TGTGCCAGCAGCTGGGGGGGAGTTCTGCAAGAAAAACTGTTTTTT. Together with reference TRBV5-6 and TRBJ1-4, the CDR3 gives the full variable domain: DAGVTQSPTHLIKTRGQQVTLRCSPKSGHDTVSWYQQALGQGPQFIFQYYEEEERQRGNFPDRFSGHQFPNYSSELNVNALLLGDSALYLCASSWGGVLQEKLFFGSGTQLSVL.

The chain has TRBV5-5 and TRBJ2-2; TRBD1 is a possible D gene (7 bases). CDR3 length equals 15 residues. V was cut by 4 bases and J by 2 bases, with 12 bases left in between. Germline assignment: CDR1 SGHKS and CDR2 YYEKEE (reference sequence). CDR3 DNA: TGTGCCAGCAGCGGAGGGACAGTCAACACCGGGGAGCTGTTTTTT. Protein sequence: CASSGGTVNTGELFF.

This clone was counted a single time. The chain combines TRBV10-3 with TRBJ1-5; D unresolved. CDR1 and CDR2 from the germline V gene are ENHRY and SYGVKD. CDR3 length equals 13 residues. Trimming removed 11 bases at V and 7 bases at J, with 18 bases between. DNA for the CDR3: TGTGCCTCCCTCGCGGCTGGTGGGCAGCCCCAGCATTTT. It is translated as CASLAAGGQPQHF.

The chain joins TRBV28 to TRBJ1-1, with D perhaps matching TRBD1 (5 bases). CDR3 length equals 14 residues. Looked up from germline, CDR1 is MDHEN and CDR2 is SYDVKM. V gave up 8 bases and J gave up 0 bases, with 13 bases separating them. The CDR3 coding sequence is TGTGCCAGCGGACACAAGGTATTGAACACTGAAGCTTTCTTT. Protein: CASGHKVLNTEAFF.

The chain is built from TRBV12-3 or TRBV12-4 and TRBJ2-1, with D unresolved. V lost 8 bases to trimming and J lost 0 bases, with 8 bases between them. CDR3 length: 13 residues. CDR3 in DNA: TGTGCCAGCGTCGTGAGCTCCTACAATGAGCAGTTCTTC. It translates to CASVVSSYNEQFF.

This clone has just a few counts. The chain carries TRBV12-5 and TRBJ1-1; a weak D match, TRBD1 (5 bases). The germline V and J ends were trimmed by 7 bases and 6 bases, with 15 bases remaining between them. Germline V gives CDR1 LGHNT, CDR2 FRNRAP. This CDR3 region has 13 residues. CDR3 amino acids: CASDQASGAEAFF. The CDR3 DNA follows: TGTGCTAGTGACCAGGCGTCGGGGGCTGAAGCTTTCTTT.

This clone was picked up one time. The rearrangement links TRBV5-4 to TRBJ2-5; D may be TRBD2 (5 bases). The CDR3 length is 15 residues. Germline V gene lookup returns CDR1 SGHNT and CDR2 YYREEE (reference sequence). V shed 1 base and J shed 0 bases, with 10 bases lying between them. CDR3 sequence (DNA): TGTGCCAGCAGCTTGATCGGGGTTAACCAAGAGACCCAGTACTTC. This sequence encodes CASSLIGVNQETQYF.

The V call is TRBV11-3, the J call TRBJ2-7, with TRBD1 identical over 7 bases. The CDR3 loop spans 15 amino acids. Germline values: CDR1 SGHNT, CDR2 YENEEA. Losses at the gene ends were 0 bases for V and 6 bases for J; bases not matched to a gene: 8. The DNA for the CDR3 is TGTGCCAGCAGCTTAGATCAGAACAGGGGTGGCGAGCAGTACTTC. It yields the protein CASSLDQNRGGEQYF.

The V gene is TRBV2, the J gene TRBJ2-7; D perhaps matches TRBD1 (6 bases). Germline CDR1 is SNHLY and CDR2 is FYNNEI. This CDR3 contains 12 residues. The V gene lost 7 bases and the J gene lost 3 bases, with 10 bases spanning the gap. Written as DNA, the CDR3 is TGTGCCAGCAACAGGGACGTCTACGAGCAGTACTTC. This encodes CASNRDVYEQYF.

The chain joins TRBV19 to TRBJ1-5; 7 bases agree with TRBD1. The CDR3 has 18 amino acids. The V gene end was trimmed by 3 bases and the J gene end by 2 bases; junction bases not matched to a gene: 13. The germline V gene encodes CDR1 LNHDA and CDR2 SQIVND (reference sequence). The CDR3: CASSIRSTGKDGNQPQHF. Written as DNA, the CDR3 is TGTGCCAGTAGTATTAGGTCGACAGGGAAAGACGGCAATCAGCCCCAGCATTTT.

The chain carries TRBV7-2 and TRBJ2-5; 14 bases align to TRBD2. After removal of 0 bases from V and 5 bases from J, the junction contained 5 bases not matched to a gene. Germline CDR1 and CDR2: SGHTA and FQGNSA. This CDR3 is built from 17 residues. This chain's CDR3 is CASSLALTSGGAETQYF. In DNA, the CDR3 is TGTGCCAGCAGCTTAGCCCTGACTAGCGGGGGGGCGGAGACCCAGTACTTC.

This clone was seen once. V is TRBV5-1 and J is TRBJ1-1, with TRBD1 identical over 8 bases. The CDR3 sequence is 15 residues long. In germline, CDR1 is SGHRS, CDR2 YFSETQ. The junction had 8 bases not matched to a gene; V was cut back by 4 bases and J by 3 bases. The DNA for the CDR3 is TGCGCCAGCAGCGGAACAGGGGGAGAGGACACTGAAGCTTTCTTT. Translation: CASSGTGGEDTEAFF.

The chain recombines TRBV5-1 with TRBJ1-2, with TRBD1 matching 8 bases. Germline V gene sequence: CDR1 SGHRS, CDR2 YFSETQ. The CDR3 totals 17 residues. Unmatched junction bases numbered 11, after V lost 0 bases and J lost 4 bases. CDR3 DNA: TGCGCCAGCAGCTTGGGGGCCCCGGGACAGGCTTTCTATGGCTACACCTTC. Protein: CASSLGAPGQAFYGYTF.

J is TRBJ2-5 and V is TRBV3-1 (or the pseudogene TRBV3-2); TRBD1 is a possible D gene (6 bases). The CDR3 spans 16 residues. Germline assignment: CDR1 LGHDT and CDR2 YNNKEL (reference sequence). With 5 bases removed from V and 2 bases from J, the gap between germline ends came to 18 bases. The CDR3: CASSWLLGHGQETQYF. The CDR3 bases are TGTGCCAGCAGCTGGTTACTGGGACACGGACAAGAGACCCAGTACTTC.

The genes are TRBV10-2 and TRBJ2-2; 7 positions match TRBD1. Looked up from germline, CDR1 is WSHSY and CDR2 is SAAADI. The CDR3 totals 15 residues. J was trimmed by 0 bases and V by 7 bases; bases with no gene match: 5. Here the CDR3 DNA reads TGCGCCAGCATGGGACAGCGATCGAACACCGGGGAGCTGTTTTTT. It yields the protein CASMGQRSNTGELFF.

The V gene is TRBV30, the J gene TRBJ1-1; D unclear. V was cut by 0 bases and J by 5 bases, with 13 bases left in between. Germline V gives CDR1 GTSNPN, CDR2 SVGIG (reference sequence). This CDR3 is 14 amino acids long. The CDR3 here is CAWSVLAGRTEAFF. CDR3 sequence (DNA): TGTGCCTGGAGTGTACTAGCGGGGAGAACTGAAGCTTTCTTT.

The V call is TRBV5-1, the J call TRBJ2-2; 14 bases match TRBD2. CDR3 length: 17 amino acids. Germline V CDR1 and CDR2: SGHRS, YFSETQ. V trimming: 4 bases; J trimming: 5 bases; junction bases outside the gene matches: 7. The CDR3 protein is CASSPVGLAGGTGELFF. CDR3 bases: TGCGCCAGCAGCCCGGTAGGACTAGCGGGAGGTACCGGGGAGCTGTTTTTT.

The J gene is TRBJ2-1, the V gene TRBV4-1, with 12 nucleotides matching TRBD2. V shed 0 bases and J 4 bases; nucleotides not matched to a gene: 10. CDR3 length equals 19 residues. Germline CDR1 and CDR2: MGHRA and YSYEKL. The CDR3 DNA follows: TGCGCCAGCAGCCAAGATCGGCTAGCGGGGGGGCGGGGATACAATGAGCAGTTCTTC. Translating it yields CASSQDRLAGGRGYNEQFF.